The 6 T cell receptor beta chains below come from one sample, sequenced in a study of T cells in women clearing cervical HPV infection. Only in-frame clones appear in the TCRdb table, and some are missing; sequencing was by immunoSEQ multiplex PCR. The data include fewer than 35,000 clones; the top ten clones carry about 7%. Material: blood buffy coat. Receptors were obtained from a woman aged 18 to 75 with a cervical HPV16 infection that either progressed to CIN3+ or cleared (not recorded which).

The CDR3 bases that were read are TGCGCCAGCAGCTTCGCGGGACAGCAACTGGGGGGGGCCAACGTC. This encodes CASSFAGQQLGGANV. The entire CDR3 is CASSFAGQQLGGANVLTF. The V gene is TRBV5-1, the J gene TRBJ2-6; the D gene is possibly TRBD1 (7 bases). The CDR3 extends 3 residues past the end of the read, so its final part is completed from the germline J gene. Germline assignment: CDR1 SGHRS and CDR2 YFSETQ. The CDR3 loop spans 18 amino acids. Deletions cut 2 bases from V and 4 bases from J, with 19 bases between.

Turning to this clone: The CDR3 end falls 3 residues outside the read, so it is completed with the germline J gene. The V and J genes are TRBV14 and TRBJ2-7; 7 bases agree with TRBD1. The germline CDR1 and CDR2 sequences are SGHDN and FVKESK. V was clipped by 4 bases and J by 3 bases; unmatched bases: 6. CDR3 size: 14 residues. The sequenced part of the CDR3 DNA is TGTGCCAGCAGCCCCAGTGACAGGGACTACGAG. It encodes CASSPSDRDYE. The whole CDR3 is CASSPSDRDYEQYF.

In the case of this clone: The sequence runs out 3 residues before the end of the CDR3; the remainder is reconstructed from the germline J gene. The chain joins TRBV18 to TRBJ2-4; 7 bases match TRBD1. The CDR3 covers 13 residues. Germline V gives CDR1 KGHSH, CDR2 LQKENI. The CDR3 DNA, read in part, is TGTGCCAGCTCCCAACCGGGGACAGATGGT. Protein sequence: CASSQPGTDG. The CDR3 as a whole reads CASSQPGTDGQYF.

Worth noting for this clone: The DNA ends 3 residues before the CDR3 does, and the rest of the CDR3 is filled in from the germline J gene. The V call is TRBV18, the J call TRBJ2-2; 8 bases are shared with TRBD1. CDR3 length equals 14 residues. Germline V gene sequence: CDR1 KGHSH, CDR2 LQKENI. The chain's CDR3 is CASSPDRVVEKLFF. The sequenced CDR3 bases are TGTGCCAGCTCACCGGACAGGGTTGTGGAAAAG. Looking up the rest from reference TRBV18 and TRBJ2-2 gives the full variable domain: NAGVMQNPRHLVRRRGQEARLRCSPMKGHSHVYWYRQLPEEGLKFMVYLQKENIIDESGMPKERFSAEFPKEGPSILRIQQVVRGDSAAYFCASSPDRVVEKLFFGEGSRLTVL.

Details on this clone: From the germline J gene comes the end of the CDR3, since the read stops 3 residues before it. V gene TRBV29-1 combines with J gene TRBJ2-7, with 13 bases identical to TRBD2. This CDR3 has 16 residues. Per the germline V gene, CDR1 is SQVTM and CDR2 is ANQGSEA. V lost 4 bases, J lost 3 bases, and 9 bases stayed unmatched. CDR3 DNA, as far as it was read: TGCAGCGTTGGGGGACTAGCGGGACTTCCCCACTACGAG. As protein: CSVGGLAGLPHYE. The entire CDR3 protein reads CSVGGLAGLPHYEQYF.

With regard to this clone: The sequence runs out 3 residues before the end of the CDR3; the remainder is reconstructed from the germline J gene. The gene calls are TRBV29-1 and TRBJ1-1; D is undetermined. Germline-derived CDR1 and CDR2 are SQVTM and ANQGSEA. The CDR3 totals 13 residues. Deletions cut 4 bases from V and 0 bases from J, with 9 bases between. The CDR3 DNA, read in part, is TGCAGCGTTGGTTTACAGATGAACACTGAA. This encodes CSVGLQMNTE. The complete CDR3 sequence is CSVGLQMNTEAFF.